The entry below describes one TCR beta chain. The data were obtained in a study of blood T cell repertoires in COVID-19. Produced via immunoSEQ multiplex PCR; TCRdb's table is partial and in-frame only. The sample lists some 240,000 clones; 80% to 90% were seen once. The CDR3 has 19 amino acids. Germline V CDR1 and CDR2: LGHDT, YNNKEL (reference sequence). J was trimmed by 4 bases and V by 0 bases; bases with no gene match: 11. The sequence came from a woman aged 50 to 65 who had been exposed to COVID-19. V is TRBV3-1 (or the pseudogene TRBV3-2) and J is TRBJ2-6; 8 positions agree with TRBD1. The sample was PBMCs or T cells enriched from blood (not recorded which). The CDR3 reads CASSQETGGYRAGANVLTF. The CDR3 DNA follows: TGTGCCAGCAGCCAAGAAACAGGGGGGTATAGGGCCGGGGCCAACGTCCTGACTTTC.